Each of the 32 T cell receptor beta chains below was sequenced from the same sample in a study of siplizumab effects on memory and regulatory T cells (dated by TCRdb to between 2018 and 2020). The library was prepared using the immunoSEQ multiplex PCR assay. Here the immuneACCESS table is served through TCRdb, limited to in-frame sequences with V and J called. Missing clones are a known gap in these copies; in checked studies unresolved V genes cover under half, and the rest lacks a known reason. The table for this sample lists roughly 70,000 clones; roughly 93% of them were counted only once. 4% to 5.5% of the sample is held by the ten biggest clonotypes. Material for sequencing was CD8+ T cells sorted from blood. These receptors all come from a human donor in good health.

The chain joins TRBV7-3 to TRBJ2-2, with 7 nucleotides matching TRBD1. The J segment lost 0 bases and the V segment lost 5 bases, leaving 9 bases of the junction unmatched. Per germline, CDR1 SGHTA and CDR2 FQGTGA. This CDR3 comprises 17 residues. The CDR3 DNA is TGTGCCAGCAGCGGAGAGGGGGCTTACACGAACACCGGGGAGCTGTTTTTT. This translates into CASSGEGAYTNTGELFF.

The rearrangement joins TRBV7-7 to TRBJ1-5, with TRBD1 matching over 8 bases. The CDR3 extends over 16 amino acids. CDR1 is SSHAT and CDR2 is FNYEAQ in the germline V gene (reference sequence). The trim removed 5 bases at V and 5 bases at J, leaving 11 bases unmatched. This CDR3 reads CASSRTGTGADQPQHF. DNA of the CDR3: TGTGCCAGCAGCCGTACCGGGACAGGAGCGGATCAGCCCCAGCATTTT.

Comments on this clone: This same CDR3 is encoded by further DNA sequences in the sample. V is TRBV19 and J is TRBJ1-5; D call uncertain. V lost 6 bases, J lost 4 bases, and 7 bases lay in between. This CDR3 has 12 residues. Germline CDR1 is LNHDA and CDR2 is SQIVND (reference sequence). CDR3 in amino acids: CASRGGNQPQHF. In nucleotides, the CDR3 is TGTGCCAGTAGGGGAGGGAATCAGCCCCAGCATTTT.

J is TRBJ1-2 and V is TRBV5-6, with TRBD1 matching over 10 bases. Trimming took 6 bases from V and 4 from J; bases not matched to a gene: 3. CDR3 length: 13 amino acids. The V gene's germline CDR1 is SGHDT and CDR2 YYEEEE. The CDR3 sequence: CASNDRGLYGYTF. The CDR3 region has the DNA TGTGCCAGCAACGACAGGGGGCTCTATGGCTACACCTTC.

CDR3 in DNA: TGCGCCAGCAGCCGACTGGAAGAGACCCAGTACTTC. Translated, it gives CASSRLEETQYF. J is TRBJ2-5 and V is TRBV5-1, with D uncertain. This CDR3 contains 12 residues. Per germline, CDR1 SGHRS and CDR2 YFSETQ. V was cut by 4 bases and J by 3 bases, with 7 bases left in between.

Only one count was recorded for this clone. This chain connects TRBV18 to TRBJ1-1; possibly TRBD1 for D (5 bases). V dropped 0 bases and J dropped 5 bases, with 13 bases sitting between them. Germline CDR1 reads KGHSH; CDR2 reads LQKENI. This CDR3 is 15 amino acids long. For the CDR3, the DNA is TGTGCCAGCTCACCACCGATTGGGGGGGGGACTGAAGCTTTCTTT. Amino acid sequence: CASSPPIGGGTEAFF.

The chain combines TRBV5-1 with TRBJ2-7; 7 bases align to TRBD1. Trimming cost V 0 bases and J 7 bases; bases outside gene matches: 1. CDR1 is SGHRS, CDR2 YFSETQ, per germline. The CDR3 is 12 residues long. CDR3 nucleotide sequence: TGCGCCAGCAGCTTGGAGGGACAGGAGCAGTACTTC. Residues: CASSLEGQEQYF. Full variable domain (rest looked up from reference TRBV5-1 and TRBJ2-7): KAGVTQTPRYLIKTRGQQVTLSCSPISGHRSVSWYQQTPGQGLQFLFEYFSETQRNKGNFPGRFSGRQFSNSRSEMNVSTLELGDSALYLCASSLEGQEQYFGPGTRLTVT.

The chain joins TRBV5-1 to TRBJ2-5; 9 nucleotides line up with TRBD2. J was trimmed by 5 bases and V by 1 base; bases with no gene match: 12. Germline CDR1 and CDR2: SGHRS and YFSETQ. The CDR3 has 17 residues. CDR3 in DNA: TGCGCCAGCAGCTTGAGCGGGGGGCTCGATTACTCGGAGACCCAGTACTTC. Its protein product is CASSLSGGLDYSETQYF.

This clone was detected only once. The chain recombines TRBV11-2 with TRBJ1-2, with 11 bases identical to TRBD1. The germline CDR1 and CDR2 sequences are SGHAT and FQNNGV. V shed 5 bases, J shed 4 bases, and the junction held 6 bases outside the gene matches. The CDR3 spans 15 residues. CDR3 protein: CASSPGQGAVYGYTF. The CDR3 region has the DNA TGTGCCAGCAGCCCCGGACAGGGGGCGGTCTATGGCTACACCTTC. The variable domain in full, with the rest retrieved from reference TRBV11-2 and TRBJ1-2, is EAGVAQSPRYKIIEKRQSVAFWCNPISGHATLYWYQQILGQGPKLLIQFQNNGVVDDSQLPKDRFSAERLKGVDSTLKIQPAKLEDSAVYLCASSPGQGAVYGYTFGSGTRLTVV.

This rearrangement joins TRBV7-6 to TRBJ2-5; D perhaps matches TRBD2 (5 bases). The CDR3 is made up of 10 amino acids. Trimming took 5 bases from V and 7 from J, leaving 5 bases between them. Germline CDR1 and CDR2: SGHVS and FNYEAQ. CDR3: CASSRGTQYF. DNA for the CDR3: TGTGCCAGCAGCCGGGGGACCCAGTACTTC.

The rearrangement joins TRBV4-2 to TRBJ2-7; D remains unclear. This CDR3 has 20 amino acids. Germline CDR1 is LGHNA and CDR2 is YNFKEQ. V lost 1 base and J lost 3, with 28 bases in between. The CDR3 bases are TGTGCCAGCAGCCAAGGGGCCCCGGGCTCCCAACCCGGACCGTACTACGAGCAGTACTTC. It codes for CASSQGAPGSQPGPYYEQYF.

The chain employs TRBV11-3 and TRBJ2-1; the D gene is possibly TRBD2 (6 bases). Germline V lookup: CDR1 SGHNT, CDR2 YENEEA. V was clipped by 1 base and J by 9 bases, with 10 bases between them. This CDR3 is built from 13 residues. The CDR3 region is CASSLVLASEQFF. The CDR3 DNA follows: TGTGCCAGCAGCTTAGTACTAGCCAGTGAGCAGTTCTTC.

The chain links TRBV27 to TRBJ2-7; D may correspond to TRBD1 or TRBD2 (6 bases each). The CDR3 is 15 residues long. V was shortened by 3 bases and J by 4 bases, with 16 bases between the two germline ends. In germline, CDR1 is MNHEY, CDR2 SMNVEV (reference sequence). The CDR3 sequence is CASSLHMGGAYEQYF. In DNA, the CDR3 is TGTGCCAGCAGTTTGCATATGGGGGGCGCGTACGAGCAGTACTTC.

This clone showed up just a few times. The sample contains more than one DNA sequence encoding this CDR3. The V gene is TRBV7-9, the J gene TRBJ2-3, with D hard to call. The germline CDR1 and CDR2 sequences are SEHNR and FQNEAQ (reference sequence). Trimming stripped 6 bases from V and 6 bases from J, with 10 bases between. The CDR3 length is 12 residues. The CDR3 DNA reads as TGTGCCAGCAGTTCGGGCGGTGATACGCAGTATTTT. Its protein product is CASSSGGDTQYF.

The rearrangement uses TRBV15 and TRBJ1-1; D ambiguous. Per germline, CDR1 LNHNV and CDR2 YYDKDF (reference sequence). The CDR3 totals 15 residues. Trimming pared 2 bases from V and 3 bases from J, leaving 13 bases between. The CDR3 loop reads CATSRTWEGDTEAFF. CDR3 in DNA: TGTGCCACCAGCAGAACCTGGGAGGGAGACACTGAAGCTTTCTTT.

The CDR3 loop reads CASSLEAGGFYEQYF. The CDR3, as DNA: TGTGCCAGCAGTTTGGAGGCAGGGGGCTTTTACGAGCAGTACTTC. The rearrangement links TRBV27 to TRBJ2-7; 8 bases align to TRBD1. The CDR3 runs to 15 residues. Germline assignment: CDR1 MNHEY and CDR2 SMNVEV (reference sequence). After removal of 3 bases from V and 4 bases from J, the junction contained 8 bases not matched to a gene.

Sample share makes this clone medium-sized. V gene TRBV6-4 combines with J gene TRBJ2-1; D is uncertain. Trimming removed 0 bases at V and 0 bases at J, with 9 bases between. From germline, CDR1 is MRHNA and CDR2 SNTAGT. The CDR3 has 16 amino acids. This CDR3 is CASSDSQASSYNEQFF. DNA for the CDR3: TGTGCCAGCAGTGACTCCCAGGCGAGCTCCTACAATGAGCAGTTCTTC.

The chain links TRBV19 to TRBJ2-7, with D possibly matching TRBD2 (6 bases). CDR1 and CDR2 (germline): LNHDA, SQIVND (reference sequence). The CDR3 runs 14 residues. The V end was cut by 3 bases, the J end by 2 bases, with 11 bases between. The CDR3 region has the DNA TGTGCCAGTAGTATGCAGGCGGGAACCTACGAGCAGTACTTC. Translating gives CASSMQAGTYEQYF.

J is TRBJ2-5 and V is TRBV6-5; tentatively, D is TRBD2 (7 bases). The CDR3 sequence is 14 residues long. CDR1 is MNHEY and CDR2 is SVGAGI in the germline V gene. V lost 6 bases and J 8 bases, leaving 19 bases between the germline ends. The CDR3 DNA reads TGTGCCAGCAGGGGGGCGGGGGCCCTAAATACCCAGTACTTC. Protein product: CASRGAGALNTQYF.

There are a few counts of this clone. The chain uses TRBV4-3 and TRBJ2-3; 8 positions agree with TRBD2. CDR1 LGHNA and CDR2 YSLEER come from the germline V gene. Losses at the gene ends were 0 bases for V and 6 bases for J; bases not matched to a gene: 11. The CDR3 length is 17 residues. As DNA, the CDR3 is TGCGCCAGCAGCCAAGAGTTTTTGGCGGGGGGCGCCGATACGCAGTATTTT. It yields the protein CASSQEFLAGGADTQYF.

This clone has only a few counts. The chain couples TRBV27 to TRBJ1-5; no reliable D call. The CDR3 has 12 amino acids. Germline V lookup: CDR1 MNHEY, CDR2 SMNVEV (reference sequence). The germline V and J ends were trimmed by 5 bases and 1 base, with 3 bases remaining between them. The CDR3 region is CASSPSNQPQHF. As DNA, the CDR3 is TGTGCCAGCAGTCCAAGCAATCAGCCCCAGCATTTT.

This clone was detected a few times. The chain uses TRBV6-4 and TRBJ1-5; no definite D call. Germline loops: CDR1 MRHNA, CDR2 SNTAGT. This CDR3 spans 12 amino acids. The V end was cut by 0 bases, the J end by 4 bases, with 1 base between. CDR3 region: CASSDSNQPQHF. CDR3 nucleotides: TGTGCCAGCAGTGACTCAAATCAGCCCCAGCATTTT.

The chain has TRBV7-9 and TRBJ2-4; unclear D gene. V lost 2 bases, J lost 1 base, and 6 bases lay in between. CDR3 length: 14 residues. The germline V gene encodes CDR1 SEHNR and CDR2 FQNEAQ (reference sequence). CDR3 region: CASSLIQAKNIQYF. The CDR3 bases are TGTGCCAGCAGCTTAATACAGGCCAAAAACATTCAGTACTTC.

This clone appeared a single time. The chain carries TRBV4-3 and TRBJ2-5; 8 bases line up with TRBD2. V shed 0 bases, J shed 4 bases, and the junction held 10 bases outside the gene matches. The CDR3 is 17 amino acids. In germline, CDR1 is LGHNA, CDR2 YSLEER. The CDR3 reads CASSQDRGGGPSETQYF. The CDR3, as DNA: TGCGCCAGCAGCCAAGATCGGGGCGGGGGGCCCTCAGAGACCCAGTACTTC.

This chain connects TRBV19 to TRBJ1-1, with D maybe TRBD1 (5 bases). There are 16 residues in the CDR3. The germline V and J ends were trimmed by 6 bases and 0 bases, with 17 bases remaining between them. Germline V gene sequence: CDR1 LNHDA, CDR2 SQIVND (reference sequence). In DNA form, the CDR3 reads TGTGCCAGTAGGGGCGACAGCACTACTATGAACACTGAAGCTTTCTTT. Translation gives CASRGDSTTMNTEAFF.

The CDR3 protein is CAIWGTGNYGYTF. The CDR3 DNA follows: TGTGCCATCTGGGGGACAGGGAACTATGGCTACACCTTC. This rearrangement joins TRBV10-3 to TRBJ1-2; 9 bases agree with TRBD1. Per the germline V gene, CDR1 is ENHRY and CDR2 is SYGVKD. J was trimmed by 2 bases and V by 8 bases; bases with no gene match: 3. The CDR3 is 13 residues long.

The chain combines TRBV9 with TRBJ2-1; no firm D call. V was pared by 0 bases and J by 13 bases, with 14 bases between. Germline values: CDR1 SGDLS, CDR2 YYNGEE. CDR3 length equals 13 residues. CDR3 residues: CASSVEGVGFQFF. DNA for the CDR3: TGTGCCAGCAGCGTAGAAGGTGTAGGGTTTCAGTTCTTC. Full variable domain (rest looked up from reference TRBV9 and TRBJ2-1): DSGVTQTPKHLITATGQRVTLRCSPRSGDLSVYWYQQSLDQGLQFLIQYYNGEERAKGNILERFSAQQFPDLHSELNLSSLELGDSALYFCASSVEGVGFQFFGPGTRLTVL.

The chain is built from TRBV4-1 and TRBJ1-2; D remains ambiguous. The V end was cut by 0 bases, the J end by 2 bases, with 16 bases between. CDR3 length equals 17 residues. Germline values: CDR1 MGHRA, CDR2 YSYEKL. CDR3 protein: CASSQEEVGNQNYGYTF. The CDR3 nucleotides are TGCGCCAGCAGCCAAGAAGAGGTGGGCAACCAAAACTATGGCTACACCTTC.

The chain couples TRBV5-4 to TRBJ2-7, with D possibly TRBD2 on 6 matching bases. Germline V CDR1 and CDR2: SGHNT, YYREEE (reference sequence). The CDR3 is made up of 15 amino acids. The V gene lost 7 bases and the J gene lost 2 bases, with 19 bases spanning the gap. CDR3: CASLVSGQTTYEQYF. The CDR3 coding sequence is TGTGCCAGCCTGGTGAGCGGGCAAACGACCTACGAGCAGTACTTC.

The chain combines TRBV5-1 with TRBJ2-1; TRBD1 matches at 9 bases. Germline V CDR1 and CDR2: SGHRS, YFSETQ. V lost 3 bases to trimming and J lost 4 bases; unmatched junction nucleotides: 5. The CDR3 runs 15 residues. CDR3 sequence (DNA): TGCGCCAGCAGCTCCCGGGACAGGGTGTACAATGAGCAGTTCTTC. Protein product: CASSSRDRVYNEQFF.

The rearrangement joins TRBV19 to TRBJ1-1, with D perhaps matching TRBD1 (6 bases). Germline V gene sequence: CDR1 LNHDA, CDR2 SQIVND (reference sequence). The V and J ends lost 1 base and 5 bases respectively, with 14 bases between them. The CDR3 is made up of 15 amino acids. CDR3 amino acids: CASSIAPGAGTEAFF. The CDR3 nucleotides read TGTGCCAGTAGTATAGCCCCAGGGGCCGGAACTGAAGCTTTCTTT.

The chain carries TRBV7-9 and TRBJ2-5; tentative D call: TRBD2 (6 bases). Germline CDR1 and CDR2: SEHNR and FQNEAQ (reference sequence). This CDR3 is built from 13 residues. Trimming removed 6 bases from V and 7 bases from J, with 15 bases in between. CDR3 DNA: TGTGCCAGCAGTTCAGGAGGGCCGGTGACCCAGTACTTC. Its protein product is CASSSGGPVTQYF.